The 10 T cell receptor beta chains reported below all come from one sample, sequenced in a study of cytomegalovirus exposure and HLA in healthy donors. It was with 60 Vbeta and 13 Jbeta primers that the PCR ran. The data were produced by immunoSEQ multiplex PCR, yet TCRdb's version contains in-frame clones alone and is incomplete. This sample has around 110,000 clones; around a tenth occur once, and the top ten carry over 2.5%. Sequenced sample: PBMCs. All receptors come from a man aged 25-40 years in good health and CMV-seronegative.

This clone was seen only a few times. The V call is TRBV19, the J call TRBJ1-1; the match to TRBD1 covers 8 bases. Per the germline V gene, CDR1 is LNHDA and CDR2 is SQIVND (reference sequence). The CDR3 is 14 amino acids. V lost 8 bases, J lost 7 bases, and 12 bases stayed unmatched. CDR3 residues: CASSHGQGLYEAFF. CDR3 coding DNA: TGTGCCAGTTCACACGGACAGGGCCTTTATGAAGCTTTCTTT.

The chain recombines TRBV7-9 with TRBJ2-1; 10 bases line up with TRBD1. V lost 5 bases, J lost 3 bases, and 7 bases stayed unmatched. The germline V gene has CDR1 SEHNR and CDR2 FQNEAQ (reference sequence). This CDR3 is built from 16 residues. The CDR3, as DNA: TGTGCCAGCAGCACGAGGCGGACAGGGGGCTACAATGAGCAGTTCTTC. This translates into CASSTRRTGGYNEQFF.

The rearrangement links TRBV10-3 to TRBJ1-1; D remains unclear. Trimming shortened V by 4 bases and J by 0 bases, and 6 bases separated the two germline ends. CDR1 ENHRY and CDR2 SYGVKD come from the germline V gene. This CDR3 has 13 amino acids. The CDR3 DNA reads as TGTGCCATCAGTGGGGGAGTGAACACTGAAGCTTTCTTT. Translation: CAISGGVNTEAFF.

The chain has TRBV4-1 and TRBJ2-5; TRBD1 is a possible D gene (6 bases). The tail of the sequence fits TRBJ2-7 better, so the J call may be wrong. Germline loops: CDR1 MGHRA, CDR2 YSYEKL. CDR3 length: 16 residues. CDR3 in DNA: TGCGCCAGCAGCCAAGATGGCAGGGGTTTTTCCTACGAGCAGTACTTC. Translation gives CASSQDGRGFSYEQYF.

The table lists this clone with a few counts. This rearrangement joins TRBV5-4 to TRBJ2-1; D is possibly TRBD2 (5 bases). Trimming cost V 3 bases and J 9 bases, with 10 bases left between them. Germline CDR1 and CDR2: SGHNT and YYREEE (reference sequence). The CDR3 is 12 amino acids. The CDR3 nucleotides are TGTGCCAGCAGCTCCCAGAGCGGTGAGCAGTTCTTC. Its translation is CASSSQSGEQFF.

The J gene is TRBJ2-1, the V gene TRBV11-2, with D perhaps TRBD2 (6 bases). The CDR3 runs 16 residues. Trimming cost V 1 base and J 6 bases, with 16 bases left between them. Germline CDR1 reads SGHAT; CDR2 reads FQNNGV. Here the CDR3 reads CASSLGGSGLINEQFF. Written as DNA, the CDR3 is TGTGCCAGCAGCTTAGGGGGTAGCGGACTAATCAATGAGCAGTTCTTC.

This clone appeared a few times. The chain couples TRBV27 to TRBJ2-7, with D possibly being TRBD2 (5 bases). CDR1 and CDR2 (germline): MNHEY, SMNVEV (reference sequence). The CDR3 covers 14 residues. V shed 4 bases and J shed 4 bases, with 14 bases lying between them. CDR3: CASSSGEKRYEQYF. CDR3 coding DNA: TGTGCCAGCAGTTCCGGGGAGAAGCGGTACGAGCAGTACTTC.

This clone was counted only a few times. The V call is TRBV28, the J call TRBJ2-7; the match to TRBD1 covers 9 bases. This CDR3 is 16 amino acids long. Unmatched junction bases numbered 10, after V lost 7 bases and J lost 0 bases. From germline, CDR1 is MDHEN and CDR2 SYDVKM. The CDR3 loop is CASIKPTGGSSYEQYF. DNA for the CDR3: TGTGCCAGCATCAAACCGACAGGGGGTAGCTCCTACGAGCAGTACTTC.

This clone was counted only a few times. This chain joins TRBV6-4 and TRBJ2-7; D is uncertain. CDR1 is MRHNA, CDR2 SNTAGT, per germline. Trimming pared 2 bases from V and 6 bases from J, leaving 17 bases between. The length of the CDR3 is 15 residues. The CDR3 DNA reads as TGTGCCAGCAGTGACCCAAACACTTCGACGGGCGAGCAGTACTTC. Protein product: CASSDPNTSTGEQYF.

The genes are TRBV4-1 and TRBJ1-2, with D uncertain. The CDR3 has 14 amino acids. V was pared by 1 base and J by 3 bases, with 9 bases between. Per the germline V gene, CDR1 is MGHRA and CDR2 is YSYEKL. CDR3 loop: CASSQGPGDYGYTF. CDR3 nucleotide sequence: TGCGCCAGCAGCCAAGGACCCGGGGACTATGGCTACACCTTC.